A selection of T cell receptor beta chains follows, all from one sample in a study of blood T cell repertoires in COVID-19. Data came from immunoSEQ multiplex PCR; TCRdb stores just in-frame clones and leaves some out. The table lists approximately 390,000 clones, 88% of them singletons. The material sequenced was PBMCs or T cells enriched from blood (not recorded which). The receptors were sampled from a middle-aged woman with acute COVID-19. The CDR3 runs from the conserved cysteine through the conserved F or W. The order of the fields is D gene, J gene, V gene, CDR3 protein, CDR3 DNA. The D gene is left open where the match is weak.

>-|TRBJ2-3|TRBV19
CASSIVGATQYF
TGTGCCAGTAGTATAGTAGGGGCTACGCAGTATTTT
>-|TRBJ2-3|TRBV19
CASSIEEGPTDTQYF
TGTGCCAGTAGTATAGAGGAGGGCCCCACAGATACGCAGTATTTT
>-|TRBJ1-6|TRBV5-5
CASSLGPPGYNSPLHF
TGTGCCAGCAGCTTGGGTCCGCCGGGATATAATTCACCCCTCCACTTT
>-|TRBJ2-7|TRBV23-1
CASSQDYPATQVYEQYF
TGCGCCAGCAGTCAGGACTACCCTGCGACACAAGTCTACGAGCAGTACTTC
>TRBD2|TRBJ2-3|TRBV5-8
CASSLAGAGGDTQYF
TGTGCCAGCAGCTTGGCAGGGGCGGGGGGTGATACGCAGTATTTT
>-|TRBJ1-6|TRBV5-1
CASSLVVGGYNSPLHF
TGCGCCAGCAGCTTGGTGGTCGGGGGATACAATTCACCCCTCCACTTT
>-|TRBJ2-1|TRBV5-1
CASSLAGGQNNEQFF
TGCGCCAGCAGCTTGGCAGGGGGGCAGAACAATGAGCAGTTCTTC
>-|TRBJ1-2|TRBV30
CAWSAGPYGYTF
TGTGCCTGGAGCGCAGGGCCCTATGGCTACACCTTC
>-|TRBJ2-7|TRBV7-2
CASSFGTASSYEQYF
TGTGCCAGCAGCTTTGGGACTGCAAGCTCCTACGAGCAGTACTTC
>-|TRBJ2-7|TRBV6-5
CATLSGVSYEQYF
TGTGCCACCCTCTCGGGGGTCTCCTACGAGCAGTACTTC
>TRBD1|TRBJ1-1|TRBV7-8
CASSFGQGGTEAFF
TGTGCCAGCAGCTTCGGACAGGGAGGGACTGAAGCTTTCTTT
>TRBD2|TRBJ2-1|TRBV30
CAWSVPLLAGGSGEQFF
TGTGCCTGGAGTGTACCCCTCCTAGCGGGGGGTTCGGGTGAGCAGTTCTTC
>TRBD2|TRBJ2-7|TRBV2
CASRTGTSGGETYEQYF
TGTGCCAGCAGAACCGGGACTAGCGGGGGGGAAACCTACGAGCAGTACTTC
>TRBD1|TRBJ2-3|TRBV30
CAQKSDRGGTDTQYF
TGTGCCCAAAAATCGGACAGGGGCGGCACAGATACGCAGTATTTT
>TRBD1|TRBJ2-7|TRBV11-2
CASSRDRGNEQYF
TGTGCCAGCAGCCGGGACAGGGGCAACGAGCAGTACTTC
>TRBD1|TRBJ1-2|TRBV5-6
CASSFFGGQDINYGYTF
TGTGCCAGCAGCTTTTTTGGAGGACAGGATATTAACTATGGCTACACCTTC